Listed below are T cell receptor beta chains from one sample, sequenced in a study of T cell changes during pregnancy in multiple sclerosis. Generated by immunoSEQ multiplex PCR, the TCRdb table keeps only in-frame clones and is missing some. There are about 89,000 clones in the sample; 94% occur only once, and roughly 0.81% lies in the top ten. The sequencing used peripheral blood, collected in the third trimester of pregnancy. These receptors all come from a female donor with multiple sclerosis, enrolled in a pregnancy study. Each CDR3 is given with its conserved first and last residue. A D gene is named only where the DNA matches it firmly. The size of a clone is reported for some rows only, either as once, few or many, or as a class for expanded clones.

v_call	j_call	cdr3_length	d_call	clone_size	cdr3_aa	cdr3_nt
TRBV19	TRBJ1-1	13	NA	NA	CASSMVRATEAFF	TGTGCCAGTAGTATGGTCAGGGCCACTGAAGCTTTCTTT
TRBV19	TRBJ2-7	13	NA	NA	CASSSGLHYEQYF	TGTGCCAGTAGTAGCGGGTTACACTACGAGCAGTACTTC
TRBV4-3	TRBJ2-1	12	NA	NA	CASSQAYGEQFF	TGCGCCAGCAGCCAAGCGTACGGTGAGCAGTTCTTC
TRBV4-3	TRBJ2-1	16	NA	NA	CASSQGLKGSYNEQFF	TGCGCCAGCAGCCAAGGACTAAAGGGTTCCTACAATGAGCAGTTCTTC
TRBV6-5	TRBJ1-1	13	NA	NA	CASSYRGSSEAFF	TGTGCCAGCAGTTACAGAGGGTCGAGTGAAGCTTTCTTT
TRBV7-2	TRBJ1-5	13	TRBD1	NA	CASSVRGDQPQHF	TGTGCCAGCAGCGTCAGGGGGGATCAGCCCCAGCATTTT
TRBV5-4	TRBJ2-1	11	NA	NA	CASSLAGEQFF	TGTGCCAGCAGCTTGGCCGGTGAGCAGTTCTTC
TRBV7-8	TRBJ1-1	14	TRBD1	NA	CASSLGQGVTEAFF	TGTGCCAGCAGCCTGGGGCAGGGGGTCACTGAAGCTTTCTTT
TRBV2	TRBJ2-7	14	TRBD1	NA	CASNAGQGRYEQYF	TGTGCCAGCAACGCGGGACAGGGTCGTTACGAGCAGTACTTC
TRBV13	TRBJ2-2	17	TRBD2	NA	CASSPGSREVYTGELFF	TGTGCCAGCAGCCCCGGCTCGCGGGAGGTATACACCGGGGAGCTGTTTTTT
TRBV4-3	TRBJ2-7	14	NA	NA	CASSQDSLSYEQYF	TGCGCCAGCAGCCAAGATAGCCTTTCCTACGAGCAGTACTTC
TRBV7-2	TRBJ2-7	16	TRBD1	NA	CASSSPAGTVYYEQYF	TGTGCCAGCAGCTCCCCTGCTGGGACAGTGTACTACGAGCAGTACTTC
TRBV7-9	TRBJ2-2	12	NA	NA	CASSSFGGELFF	TGTGCCAGCAGCTCCTTCGGCGGGGAGCTGTTTTTT
TRBV7-6	TRBJ1-1	13	NA	NA	CASSLYKNTEAFF	TGTGCCAGCAGCTTATATAAGAACACTGAAGCTTTCTTT
TRBV7-9	TRBJ2-1	13	TRBD1	NA	CASTRGNYNEQFF	TGTGCCAGCACCAGGGGGAATTACAATGAGCAGTTCTTC
TRBV15	TRBJ2-7	17	TRBD2	NA	CATSRFPWREDSYEQYF	TGTGCCACCAGCAGGTTCCCTTGGCGGGAGGATTCCTACGAGCAGTACTTC
TRBV19	TRBJ2-7	16	TRBD2	NA	CASSLPAGTSGYEQYF	TGTGCCAGTAGTCTCCCCGCCGGGACTAGCGGCTACGAGCAGTACTTC
TRBV2	TRBJ2-1	15	NA	NA	CASAGGSSTYNEQFF	TGTGCCAGTGCAGGGGGGAGTAGTACCTACAATGAGCAGTTCTTC
TRBV25-1	TRBJ1-2	15	NA	NA	CASSAAGPHEYGYTF	TGTGCCAGCAGTGCTGCGGGACCCCACGAGTATGGCTACACCTTC
TRBV11-3	TRBJ2-7	13	TRBD2	NA	CASSLGGGYEQYF	TGTGCCAGCAGCTTGGGCGGGGGCTACGAGCAGTACTTC
TRBV7-3	TRBJ2-5	15	TRBD1	NA	CASSRDSGRLETQYF	TGTGCCAGCAGCAGGGACAGCGGTAGGCTGGAGACCCAGTACTTC
TRBV5-4	TRBJ2-2	17	NA	NA	CASSKGLSGGSTGELFF	TGTGCCAGCAGCAAGGGACTCTCAGGTGGGAGTACCGGGGAGCTGTTTTTT
TRBV6-5	TRBJ1-1	12	NA	NA	CASRQRETEAFF	TGTGCCAGCAGGCAAAGGGAGACTGAAGCTTTCTTT
TRBV5-1	TRBJ2-1	17	TRBD2	NA	CASSFQVLAGERGEQFF	TGCGCCAGCAGCTTCCAAGTTCTAGCGGGAGAAAGAGGTGAGCAGTTCTTC
TRBV5-4	TRBJ2-1	15	TRBD2	once	CASSLGLARNNEQFF	TGTGCCAGCAGCCTGGGACTAGCAAGGAACAATGAGCAGTTCTTC
TRBV7-2	TRBJ2-7	14	NA	NA	CASSTSPRSSEQYF	TGTGCCAGCAGCACATCCCCACGGAGTAGTGAGCAGTACTTC
TRBV2	TRBJ1-2	14	TRBD1	NA	CASSEQQGADGYTF	TGTGCCAGCAGTGAACAACAGGGGGCTGATGGCTACACCTTC
TRBV19	TRBJ2-3	18	TRBD1	NA	CASPAWGAGGRSTDTQYF	TGTGCCAGTCCCGCGTGGGGGGCAGGGGGCCGAAGCACAGATACGCAGTATTTT
TRBV19	TRBJ2-1	16	TRBD2	NA	CASSRWGLAGYNEQFF	TGTGCCAGTAGTAGATGGGGACTAGCGGGTTACAATGAGCAGTTCTTC
TRBV19	TRBJ2-1	16	TRBD1	NA	CASSVTGTVSYNEQFF	TGTGCCAGTAGTGTCACCGGGACAGTCTCCTACAATGAGCAGTTCTTC
TRBV13	TRBJ1-2	16	NA	NA	CASSLTRQGRGYGYTF	TGTGCCAGCAGCTTAACCCGGCAGGGGCGCGGCTATGGCTACACCTTC
TRBV7-9	TRBJ1-3	16	TRBD1	NA	CASSSFRGQGFHTIYF	TGTGCCAGCAGCTCGTTCCGGGGACAGGGGTTTCACACCATATATTTT
TRBV25-1	TRBJ2-7	15	TRBD2	NA	CASSETSGSATEQYF	TGTGCCAGCAGTGAAACTAGCGGGAGCGCTACCGAGCAGTACTTC
TRBV10-3	TRBJ1-2	15	TRBD1	NA	CAISERQGGNYGYTF	TGTGCCATCAGTGAACGACAGGGAGGAAACTATGGCTACACCTTC
TRBV19	TRBJ2-3	14	TRBD1	NA	CATEPTGSRDTQYF	TGTGCCACAGAACCGACAGGGTCAAGAGATACGCAGTATTTT
TRBV5-1	TRBJ2-2	14	NA	NA	CASSLWGDTGELFF	TGCGCCAGCAGCTTGTGGGGGGACACCGGGGAGCTGTTTTTT
TRBV30	TRBJ2-5	13	NA	NA	CAWSLAYPGTQYF	TGTGCCTGGAGCCTAGCGTACCCAGGCACCCAGTACTTC
TRBV5-1	TRBJ1-5	14	TRBD1	NA	CASSPQTGLQPQHF	TGCGCCAGCAGCCCCCAGACAGGGCTTCAGCCCCAGCATTTT
TRBV15	TRBJ2-7	16	TRBD1	NA	CATSRPPGQGSYEQYF	TGTGCCACCAGCAGGCCCCCGGGACAGGGGTCGTACGAGCAGTACTTC
TRBV6-5	TRBJ2-1	13	NA	NA	CASSYSTGDEQFF	TGTGCCAGCAGTTACTCGACGGGAGATGAGCAGTTCTTC
TRBV19	TRBJ2-6	15	TRBD1	NA	CASMDRAPGANVLTF	TGTGCCAGTATGGACAGGGCTCCTGGGGCCAACGTCCTGACTTTC
TRBV29-1	TRBJ2-2	12	TRBD1	NA	CSGDRGSGELFF	TGCAGCGGCGACAGGGGGAGTGGGGAGCTGTTTTTT
TRBV4-1	TRBJ2-3	12	NA	NA	CASSQVGDTQYF	TGCGCCAGCAGCCAAGTCGGGGATACGCAGTATTTT
TRBV4-1	TRBJ1-4	15	TRBD1	few	CASSQSTGVGEKLFF	TGCGCCAGCAGCCAATCGACAGGGGTGGGCGAAAAACTGTTTTTT
TRBV25-1	TRBJ1-2	11	NA	NA	CASSEAYGYTF	TGTGCCAGCAGTGAGGCCTATGGCTACACCTTC
TRBV7-9	TRBJ2-7	13	NA	NA	CASSSGTSYEQYF	TGTGCCAGCAGCTCCGGGACTTCGTACGAGCAGTACTTC
TRBV28	TRBJ2-2	17	TRBD1	NA	CASRAPLGIQGAGELFF	TGTGCCAGCAGGGCTCCCTTAGGGATACAGGGGGCCGGGGAGCTGTTTTTT
TRBV6-5	TRBJ2-5	13	NA	NA	CASSYSIRETQYF	TGTGCCAGCAGTTACTCGATTCGGGAGACCCAGTACTTC
TRBV6-1	TRBJ1-2	12	TRBD1	NA	CASTSQGAVYTF	TGTGCCAGCACCTCACAGGGGGCCGTCTACACCTTC
TRBV30	TRBJ2-7	13	NA	NA	CAWSVPRIEEQYF	TGTGCCTGGAGTGTTCCGAGGATAGAGGAGCAGTACTTC
TRBV7-8	TRBJ2-7	15	TRBD2	NA	CASTPTGTSGREQYF	TGTGCCAGCACACCCACCGGGACTAGCGGGCGCGAGCAGTACTTC
TRBV5-5	TRBJ2-1	14	NA	NA	CASSFRGTDNEQFF	TGTGCCAGCAGCTTCAGGGGAACTGACAATGAGCAGTTCTTC
TRBV13	TRBJ2-3	16	TRBD2	NA	CASSLYRGRNTDTQYF	TGTGCCAGCAGCTTATATCGCGGGAGGAACACAGATACGCAGTATTTT